This entry is about one T cell receptor (beta chain). Its target is not known. Germline CDR1 and CDR2: GTSNPN and SVGIG (reference sequence). The CDR3 is 14 amino acids. With 2 bases clipped from V and 6 bases from J, the junction kept 9 bases outside the gene matches. This table comes from immunoSEQ multiplex PCR, and its TCRdb copy is limited to in-frame clones, with some not included. The sample lists roughly 70,000 clones, 86% occurring once. This specimen comes from a study of OX40 agonist ivuxolimab in advanced cancers. Study outcomes and limitations: CD8+ T cells were the subset that, on average, had more expanded clones than CD4+. Clonal expansion by week 6 occurred in CD4+ and CD8+ blood T cells (at 0.1 to 3.0 mg/kg).

The chain links TRBV30 to TRBJ2-7, with 8 bases lining up with TRBD1. The input for sequencing was CD4+ or CD8+ T cells sorted from blood, taken in a trial of the OX40 agonist ivuxolimab. The sequence was collected from an adult with an advanced solid tumor such as melanoma, head and neck, liver or kidney cancer. DNA of the CDR3: TGTGCCTGGAGTTGGTTCGGACAGGGAGTCGAGCAGTACTTC. Protein sequence: CAWSWFGQGVEQYF.